A single sample gave rise to the 21 T cell receptor beta chains below, sequenced in a study of blood T cell repertoires in COVID-19. The table came from immunoSEQ multiplex PCR; TCRdb's copy has only in-frame clones and leaves some out. The sample carries a few hundred thousand clones, 88% recorded once. Source material: peripheral blood. These receptors all come from a woman in her 30s with COVID-19, enrolled during active disease.

The V call is TRBV11-2, the J call TRBJ1-2; D is possibly TRBD1 (5 bases). The CDR3 covers 14 residues. Germline lookup yields CDR1 SGHAT and CDR2 FQNNGV. Trimming pared 2 bases from V and 7 bases from J, leaving 14 bases between. The CDR3: CASSLIGHGSGYTF. DNA for the CDR3: TGTGCCAGCAGCTTAATAGGACATGGATCTGGCTACACCTTC.

The chain is built from TRBV4-3 and TRBJ1-2, with TRBD1 matching over 7 bases. Looked up from germline, CDR1 is LGHNA and CDR2 is YSLEER. The CDR3 totals 14 residues. The ends lost 5 bases at V and 7 bases at J; junction bases unmatched: 10. CDR3 in DNA: TGCGCCAGCAGCTCGAAGACAGGGATTGGTGGCTACACCTTC. It specifies CASSSKTGIGGYTF.

The J gene is TRBJ1-3, the V gene TRBV18; maybe TRBD1 (6 bases). Trimming removed 5 bases at V and 3 bases at J, with 8 bases between. Germline CDR1 reads KGHSH; CDR2 reads LQKENI. There are 13 residues in the CDR3. The CDR3 DNA reads as TGTGCCAGCTCAAGGGACAATGGAAACACCATATATTTT. Translation: CASSRDNGNTIYF.

The rearrangement joins TRBV7-9 to TRBJ1-5; D not certain. CDR1 and CDR2 from the germline V gene are SEHNR and FQNEAQ (reference sequence). V lost 10 bases to trimming and J lost 2 bases, with 21 bases between them. The CDR3 totals 16 residues. CDR3 sequence: CAKPRGGRVRNQPQHF. CDR3 DNA: TGTGCCAAGCCCCGCGGCGGAAGAGTACGCAATCAGCCCCAGCATTTT. The full variable domain, rest sourced from reference TRBV7-9 and TRBJ1-5, is DTGVSQNPRHKITKRGQNVTFRCDPISEHNRLYWYRQTLGQGPEFLTYFQNEAQLEKSRLLSDRFSAERPKGSFSTLEIQRTEQGDSAMYLCAKPRGGRVRNQPQHFGDGTRLSIL.

The table lists this clone with a count of one. The chain links TRBV7-2 to TRBJ2-1; the match to TRBD2 covers 13 bases. This CDR3 has 15 amino acids. Germline assignment: CDR1 SGHTA and CDR2 FQGNSA. V trimming: 5 bases; J trimming: 8 bases; junction bases outside the gene matches: 6. CDR3 amino acids: CASSPGLAGDDEQFF. CDR3 in DNA: TGTGCCAGCAGCCCAGGACTAGCGGGGGACGATGAGCAGTTCTTC.

V and J are TRBV18 and TRBJ1-2; no clear D. The V end lost 2 bases, the J end lost 7 bases, and 17 bases lay between the germline ends. Germline CDR1 is KGHSH and CDR2 is LQKENI. This CDR3 spans 15 amino acids. Written as DNA, the CDR3 is TGTGCCAGCTCACCAGCGTCTTCGGGAGAGAGTGGCTACACCTTC. The encoded protein is CASSPASSGESGYTF.

This chain links TRBV28 with TRBJ2-1, with 7 bases matching TRBD2. This CDR3 is 13 amino acids long. The germline CDR1 and CDR2 sequences are MDHEN and SYDVKM. Trimming removed 7 bases from V and 5 bases from J; junction bases left unmatched: 5. Here the CDR3 reads CASISSGNNEQFF. In nucleotides, the CDR3 is TGTGCCAGCATATCTAGCGGAAACAATGAGCAGTTCTTC.

The V call is TRBV7-9, the J call TRBJ1-1; a possible D gene is TRBD1 (5 bases). This CDR3 has 15 amino acids. Trimming took 1 base from V and 7 from J, leaving 16 bases between them. The germline V gene has CDR1 SEHNR and CDR2 FQNEAQ (reference sequence). Here the CDR3 reads CASSLEGHRGVEAFF. The CDR3 DNA reads as TGTGCCAGCAGCTTAGAGGGGCACCGGGGGGTTGAAGCTTTCTTT.

The genes are TRBV5-4 and TRBJ1-2; TRBD1 agrees at 7 bases. The CDR3 sequence is 14 residues long. In germline, CDR1 is SGHNT, CDR2 YYREEE (reference sequence). Trimming cost V 2 bases and J 4 bases; bases outside gene matches: 5. The CDR3 is CASSFLDRSYGYTF. The CDR3 coding sequence is TGTGCCAGCAGCTTTTTGGACAGGAGCTATGGCTACACCTTC.

The V and J genes are TRBV2 and TRBJ1-2; 12 bases are shared with TRBD1. In germline, CDR1 is SNHLY, CDR2 FYNNEI. Trimming removed 9 bases from V and 7 bases from J; junction bases left unmatched: 9. The CDR3 is 14 amino acids. The CDR3 coding sequence is TGTGCCAGTGCCGGGACAGGGGGCGCGGGTGGCTACACCTTC. Amino acids: CASAGTGGAGGYTF. The whole variable domain, remainder taken from reference TRBV2 and TRBJ1-2, is EPEVTQTPSHQVTQMGQEVILRCVPISNHLYFYWYRQILGQKVEFLVSFYNNEISEKSEIFDDQFSVERPDGSNFTLKIRSTKLEDSAMYFCASAGTGGAGGYTFGSGTRLTVV.

The chain has TRBV7-9 and TRBJ1-3; D remains unclear. The CDR3 runs to 18 residues. The V and J ends lost 0 bases and 6 bases respectively, with 21 bases between them. The germline V gene encodes CDR1 SEHNR and CDR2 FQNEAQ (reference sequence). The CDR3 DNA sequence: TGTGCCAGCAGCTTAGCCGGAGGTGGTTCGCCGGCTGAAAACACCATATATTTT. Its translation is CASSLAGGGSPAENTIYF.

The chain uses TRBV10-3 and TRBJ1-6; D possibly corresponds to TRBD1 (5 bases). With 4 bases removed from V and 10 bases from J, the gap between germline ends came to 20 bases. The germline V gene encodes CDR1 ENHRY and CDR2 SYGVKD. CDR3 length equals 16 residues. The CDR3 DNA reads as TGTGCCATCAGTGGTGACAGTCTGGCCCTAGGCTCACCCCTCCACTTT. As protein: CAISGDSLALGSPLHF.

The CDR3 protein is CASSIEGKSPLHF. The CDR3 nucleotides are TGTGCCAGTAGTATTGAGGGAAAATCACCCCTCCACTTT. V and J are TRBV19 and TRBJ1-6; D remains unclear. Germline V lookup: CDR1 LNHDA, CDR2 SQIVND (reference sequence). The CDR3 is 13 amino acids. V was clipped by 3 bases and J by 10 bases, with 10 bases between them. The variable domain in full, completed from reference TRBV19 and TRBJ1-6, reads DGGITQSPKYLFRKEGQNVTLSCEQNLNHDAMYWYRQDPGQGLRLIYYSQIVNDFQKGDIAEGYSVSREKKESFPLTVTSAQKNPTAFYLCASSIEGKSPLHFGNGTRLTVT.

This clone was picked up many times. The chain combines TRBV9 with TRBJ1-3, with D tentatively TRBD1 (6 bases). The germline V and J ends were trimmed by 0 bases and 0 bases, with 13 bases remaining between them. CDR3 length: 17 amino acids. CDR1 and CDR2 (germline): SGDLS, YYNGEE. CDR3 sequence reads: CASSVDRAPFSGNTIYF. The CDR3 DNA follows: TGTGCCAGCAGCGTAGACAGGGCACCTTTCTCTGGAAACACCATATATTTT.

The chain combines TRBV4-3 with TRBJ2-2; 11 bases are shared with TRBD1. The CDR3 runs 16 residues. V shed 2 bases and J 7 bases; nucleotides not matched to a gene: 6. Germline-derived CDR1 and CDR2 are LGHNA and YSLEER. DNA of the CDR3: TGCGCCAGCAGCCAAAGGAGGACAGGGGGCTTCGGGGAGCTGTTTTTT. Translated, it gives CASSQRRTGGFGELFF.

The chain recombines TRBV7-2 with TRBJ1-6; D is possibly TRBD1 (5 bases). Germline CDR1 is SGHTA and CDR2 is FQGNSA. V gave up 1 base and J gave up 3 bases, with 10 bases separating them. CDR3 length equals 16 residues. CDR3 sequence (DNA): TGTGCCAGCAGCTTAGAAGGGGCCCTCTATAATTCACCCCTCCACTTT. It translates to CASSLEGALYNSPLHF.

The chain uses TRBV19 and TRBJ1-1, with D uncertain. The V end lost 3 bases, the J end lost 8 bases, and 10 bases lay between the germline ends. The CDR3 is 12 amino acids. Germline CDR1 and CDR2: LNHDA and SQIVND (reference sequence). The CDR3 DNA reads TGTGCCAGTAGTATCGGGGTCGGAGAAGCTTTCTTT. Translated: CASSIGVGEAFF.

V gene TRBV6-5 combines with J gene TRBJ2-5; no clear D gene. Deletions cut 6 bases from V and 2 bases from J, with 10 bases between. The CDR3 loop spans 13 amino acids. Germline CDR1 MNHEY, CDR2 SVGAGI. DNA of the CDR3: TGTGCCAGCAGAGTGGTAGTACAAGAGACCCAGTACTTC. Residues: CASRVVVQETQYF.

V gene TRBV9 combines with J gene TRBJ2-2; the match to TRBD2 covers 7 bases. The CDR3 sequence is 16 residues long. Germline V gives CDR1 SGDLS, CDR2 YYNGEE. Germline trimming cut 3 bases from V and 6 bases from J; bases unmatched to any gene: 11. CDR3 sequence (DNA): TGTGCCAGCAGCGAGCGGATGGGAGGGCCTGCCGGGGAGCTGTTTTTT. This translates into CASSERMGGPAGELFF.

The gene calls are TRBV9 and TRBJ1-3; TRBD1 aligns across 7 bases. The V segment lost 3 bases and the J segment 6 bases; nucleotides outside the gene matches: 3. Germline assignment: CDR1 SGDLS and CDR2 YYNGEE. This CDR3 contains 13 residues. CDR3 sequence reads: CASSGQGANTIYF. The CDR3 DNA follows: TGTGCCAGCAGCGGACAGGGTGCAAACACCATATATTTT.

The gene calls are TRBV5-1 and TRBJ2-6, with 8 bases fitting TRBD1. Germline lookup yields CDR1 SGHRS and CDR2 YFSETQ. V gave up 1 base and J gave up 0 bases; unmatched junction bases: 9. The CDR3 runs to 19 residues. The CDR3 loop reads CASSLLPGQDLSGANVLTF. The CDR3 DNA sequence: TGCGCCAGCAGCTTGCTACCGGGACAGGATCTCTCTGGGGCCAACGTCCTGACTTTC.